This T cell receptor beta chain was recorded in a study of T cells in women clearing cervical HPV infection. CDR1 is SGHTA, CDR2 FQGTGA, per germline. With 6 bases removed from V and 8 bases from J, the gap between germline ends came to 20 bases. This CDR3 has 15 amino acids. A remark on this clone: Read data end 3 residues before the CDR3 end; the end is taken from the germline J gene.

Sequencing was performed with immunoSEQ multiplex PCR; in TCRdb, only in-frame clones are kept and a portion is missing. This repertoire includes roughly 45,000 clones. The chain couples TRBV7-3 to TRBJ2-1; D not certain. What was sequenced was blood buffy coat. This clonotype originated in a woman aged 18 to 75 with a cervical HPV16 infection that either progressed to CIN3+ or cleared (not recorded which). The chain's CDR3 is CASSPRPVPSDEQFF. Partial CDR3 DNA: TGTGCCAGCAGTCCCCGGCCGGTACCCAGCGATGAG. Together with reference TRBV7-3 and TRBJ2-1, the CDR3 gives the full variable domain: GAGVSQTPSNKVTEKGKYVELRCDPISGHTALYWYRQSLGQGPEFLIYFQGTGAADDSGLPNDRFFAVRPEGSVSTLKIQRTERGDSAVYLCASSPRPVPSDEQFFGPGTRLTVL.